These 32 T cell receptor beta chains share one sample of origin, sequenced in a study of shared clonotypes between healthy human individuals. Assay: immunoSEQ multiplex PCR; the TCRdb copy retains only in-frame clones and omits some. The sample has approximately 2,200,000 clones, 93% seen once; the top ten hold under 2%. Naive CD8 isolation took CD45RO-negative cells positively selected for CCR7 and excluded terminally differentiated effector memory CD45RA+ cells. The sequencing input was naive CD8+ T cells from PBMCs. The receptors here all came from a man aged 18 to 29 in good health. Some clones in this sample may be carry-over from other donors' samples.

Comment on this clone: The same CDR3 is also encoded by other DNA sequences in this sample. The genes are TRBV25-1 and TRBJ2-5, with TRBD2 matching over 7 bases. Per the germline V gene, CDR1 is MGHDK and CDR2 is SYGVNS. The CDR3 runs to 13 residues. V lost 4 bases to trimming and J lost 4 bases; unmatched junction nucleotides: 3. In DNA form, the CDR3 reads TGTGCCAGCAGTGGGGGGGGGAGAGAGACCCAGTACTTC. It encodes CASSGGGRETQYF.

The chain is built from TRBV7-9 and TRBJ2-7, with 7 bases aligning to TRBD1. Germline V gene data show CDR1 as SEHNR and CDR2 as FQNEAQ (reference sequence). V lost 5 bases, J lost 4 bases, and 8 bases stayed unmatched. The CDR3 length is 14 residues. CDR3 amino acids: CASSPDRAFYEQYF. CDR3 coding DNA: TGTGCCAGCAGCCCCGACAGGGCATTTTACGAGCAGTACTTC.

J is TRBJ2-2 and V is TRBV28; D is perhaps TRBD1 (6 bases). V shed 7 bases and J shed 1 base, with 10 bases lying between them. The germline CDR1 and CDR2 sequences are MDHEN and SYDVKM. There are 14 residues in the CDR3. CDR3 nucleotide sequence: TGTGCCAGCACGGGACATATGAACACCGGGGAGCTGTTTTTT. Protein: CASTGHMNTGELFF.

This clone came up once. This chain uses TRBV7-8 with TRBJ2-4, with D maybe TRBD2 (6 bases). Per the germline V gene, CDR1 is SGHVS and CDR2 is FQNEAQ. Trimming took 5 bases from V and 3 from J, leaving 17 bases between them. CDR3 size: 16 residues. The CDR3 DNA sequence: TGTGCCAGCAGCCCACTGGGGGGAGAGGGCAAAAACATTCAGTACTTC. Translating gives CASSPLGGEGKNIQYF.

V is TRBV4-1 and J is TRBJ2-1; possible D gene TRBD2, 7 bases. The CDR3 totals 14 residues. Germline V gene data show CDR1 as MGHRA and CDR2 as YSYEKL. V was shortened by 6 bases and J by 9 bases, with 18 bases between the two germline ends. The CDR3 DNA reads as TGCGCCAGCAGTGGGGGGGCGACACAGGCTGAGCAGTTCTTC. This codes for CASSGGATQAEQFF.

J is TRBJ2-7 and V is TRBV6-5, with TRBD1 matching 8 bases. V lost 5 bases, J lost 6 bases, and 9 bases stayed unmatched. The CDR3 has 14 residues. Germline V gene sequence: CDR1 MNHEY, CDR2 SVGAGI. CDR3 in DNA: TGTGCCAGCAGTCCCCTGTCGACAGGGGTCGAGCAGTACTTC. It specifies CASSPLSTGVEQYF.

This chain joins TRBV28 and TRBJ1-5; TRBD1 agrees at 8 bases. CDR3 length: 13 residues. The junction had 4 bases not matched to a gene; V was cut back by 3 bases and J by 9 bases. Germline values: CDR1 MDHEN, CDR2 SYDVKM. In DNA form, the CDR3 reads TGTGCCAGCAGTTTGGGACAGGTTCTGCCCCAGCATTTT. Translation gives CASSLGQVLPQHF.

This clone was found once. The chain recombines TRBV27 with TRBJ2-1; 7 positions match TRBD2. Germline lookup yields CDR1 MNHEY and CDR2 SMNVEV (reference sequence). The CDR3 spans 17 residues. The J segment lost 2 bases and the V segment lost 6 bases, leaving 13 bases of the junction unmatched. CDR3 sequence reads: CASSDTSARVPYNEQFF. The CDR3, as DNA: TGTGCCAGCAGCGACACTAGCGCACGCGTCCCCTACAATGAGCAGTTCTTC.

The chain has TRBV2 and TRBJ2-5, with D unresolved. The CDR3 totals 17 residues. Trimming removed 1 base from V and 3 bases from J, with 18 bases in between. From germline, CDR1 is SNHLY and CDR2 FYNNEI. For the CDR3, the DNA is TGTGCCAGCAGTGAAGGGCCTTTTGAACTGGCTGAAGAGACCCAGTACTTC. Translation gives CASSEGPFELAEETQYF.

The V and J genes are TRBV29-1 and TRBJ2-5; D remains ambiguous. Looked up from germline, CDR1 is SQVTM and CDR2 is ANQGSEA. The CDR3 has 13 amino acids. Trimming removed 8 bases from V and 3 bases from J, with 16 bases in between. The CDR3 here is CSLRIQSKETQYF. As DNA, the CDR3 is TGCAGCTTACGAATACAGAGTAAAGAGACCCAGTACTTC.

The CDR3 bases are TGTGCCAGCAGCTTAGTAGGGGGAAAATACTACGAGCAGTACTTC. Its protein product is CASSLVGGKYYEQYF. The chain employs TRBV13 and TRBJ2-7, with a weak D call TRBD1 (6 bases). This CDR3 spans 15 amino acids. Germline V gene sequence: CDR1 PRHDT, CDR2 FYEKMQ (reference sequence). V was clipped by 1 base and J by 3 bases, with 13 bases between them. Combining the CDR3 with reference TRBV13 and TRBJ2-7 gives the whole variable domain AAGVIQSPRHLIKEKRETATLKCYPIPRHDTVYWYQQGPGQDPQFLISFYEKMQSDKGSIPDRFSAQQFSDYHSELNMSSLELGDSALYFCASSLVGGKYYEQYFGPGTRLTVT.

This rearrangement joins TRBV27 to TRBJ2-7; D possibly corresponds to TRBD2 (6 bases). CDR1 and CDR2 from the germline V gene are MNHEY and SMNVEV (reference sequence). With 7 bases removed from V and 1 base from J, the gap between germline ends came to 23 bases. This CDR3 spans 17 amino acids. The DNA of the CDR3 is TGTGCCAGCAAGAGGTTTAGGCGGGATACCTTGTCCTACGAGCAGTACTTC. Encoded protein: CASKRFRRDTLSYEQYF.

The V call is TRBV5-1, the J call TRBJ1-5; weak D call: TRBD1 (6 bases). Trimming took off 0 bases at V and 2 bases at J, with 15 bases between the two ends. CDR1 is SGHRS and CDR2 is YFSETQ in the germline V gene. The CDR3 spans 17 residues. The CDR3 region is CASSLAPTGRGNQPQHF. The CDR3 region has the DNA TGCGCCAGCAGCTTGGCCCCCACAGGGAGAGGCAATCAGCCCCAGCATTTT.

V is TRBV11-2 and J is TRBJ2-7; D is possibly TRBD1 (6 bases). The CDR3 has 15 amino acids. V was trimmed by 5 bases and J by 3 bases, leaving 17 bases between them. Germline assignment: CDR1 SGHAT and CDR2 FQNNGV. This chain's CDR3 is CASSRGWGQVYEQYF. The CDR3 DNA is TGTGCCAGCAGCAGGGGATGGGGACAAGTCTACGAGCAGTACTTC.

The chain links TRBV2 to TRBJ2-7; possibly TRBD1 or TRBD2 for D (5 bases each). The V and J ends lost 5 bases and 3 bases respectively, with 14 bases between them. From germline, CDR1 is SNHLY and CDR2 FYNNEI. This CDR3 spans 14 amino acids. CDR3 region: CASSRDPSDYEQYF. CDR3 nucleotides: TGTGCCAGCAGTAGGGACCCAAGCGACTACGAGCAGTACTTC.

The chain joins TRBV6-1 to TRBJ1-5; D is undetermined. The V and J ends lost 4 bases and 4 bases respectively, with 14 bases between them. The CDR3 has 15 amino acids. The V gene's germline CDR1 is MNHNS and CDR2 SASEGT. Here the CDR3 reads CASSAASGENQPQHF. The CDR3 nucleotides read TGTGCCAGCAGTGCAGCGTCTGGGGAGAATCAGCCCCAGCATTTT.

The V and J genes are TRBV7-3 and TRBJ2-7, with D perhaps matching TRBD2 (6 bases). Germline V gives CDR1 SGHTA, CDR2 FQGTGA. This CDR3 is 15 amino acids long. V was trimmed by 5 bases and J by 3 bases, leaving 17 bases between them. CDR3 sequence (DNA): TGTGCCAGCAGCGCAGGGACTTCGAACTACTACGAGCAGTACTTC. It specifies CASSAGTSNYYEQYF.

The chain links TRBV30 to TRBJ2-2; 9 bases are shared with TRBD2. From germline, CDR1 is GTSNPN and CDR2 SVGIG (reference sequence). This CDR3 contains 15 residues. Germline trimming cut 5 bases from V and 1 base from J; bases unmatched to any gene: 5. The CDR3, as DNA: TGTGCCTGGGATACTAGCGGGTGGAACACCGGGGAGCTGTTTTTT. It codes for CAWDTSGWNTGELFF. Drawing the rest from reference TRBV30 and TRBJ2-2, the complete variable domain is SQTIHQWPATLVQPVGSPLSLECTVEGTSNPNLYWYRQAAGRGLQLLFYSVGIGQISSEVPQNLSASRPQDRQFILSSKKLLLSDSGFYLCAWDTSGWNTGELFFGEGSRLTVL.

The V and J genes are TRBV21-1 and TRBJ2-7; the tabulated D call, TRBD2, remains unverified against the DNA. TRBV21-1 is shown as a pseudogene. The CDR3 is 17 residues long. Here the CDR3 reads CASSKVIVGGPSYEQYF. The CDR3, as DNA: TGTGCCAGCAGCAAAGTCATAGTGGGGGGTCCATCCTACGAGCAGTACTTC.

Comments on this clone: The same CDR3 can be traced to other DNA sequences in this sample. This sequence joins TRBV5-6 and TRBJ1-1, with D unresolved. V lost 0 bases and J 1 base, leaving 7 bases between the germline ends. Germline loops: CDR1 SGHDT, CDR2 YYEEEE. This CDR3 is built from 14 residues. CDR3 region: CASSLGVKNTEAFF. CDR3 DNA: TGTGCCAGCAGCTTGGGTGTTAAGAACACTGAAGCTTTCTTT.

This clone was detected only once. The chain uses TRBV6-4 and TRBJ2-7; a weak D match, TRBD1 (5 bases). The CDR3 contains 13 residues. Trimming cost V 5 bases and J 2 bases, with 10 bases left between them. Germline V gene data show CDR1 as MRHNA and CDR2 as SNTAGT. The DNA of the CDR3 is TGTGCCAGCAGTCAGGGCCATACCTACGAGCAGTACTTC. It yields the protein CASSQGHTYEQYF.

The chain couples TRBV2 to TRBJ1-5, with unresolved D. This CDR3 contains 14 residues. Per germline, CDR1 SNHLY and CDR2 FYNNEI. V shed 7 bases and J shed 2 bases, with 12 bases lying between them. CDR3 region: CASNAGGGNQPQHF. CDR3 nucleotide sequence: TGTGCCAGCAATGCCGGTGGAGGCAATCAGCCCCAGCATTTT.

About this clone itself: The same CDR3 also results from other DNA sequences found in this sample. The J gene is TRBJ1-3, the V gene TRBV11-2; D not resolved. V gave up 1 base and J gave up 4 bases, with 2 bases separating them. Looked up from germline, CDR1 is SGHAT and CDR2 is FQNNGV. CDR3 size: 12 residues. CDR3 loop: CASSLVGNTIYF. The CDR3 region has the DNA TGTGCCAGCAGCTTAGTCGGAAACACCATATATTTT.

This chain connects TRBV9 to TRBJ2-2; the match to TRBD2 covers 8 bases. V shed 1 base, J shed 4 bases, and the junction held 3 bases outside the gene matches. The CDR3 runs to 15 residues. In germline, CDR1 is SGDLS, CDR2 YYNGEE. The CDR3, as DNA: TGTGCCAGCAGCGTAAGCAGCGGGGGCACCGGGGAGCTGTTTTTT. Protein product: CASSVSSGGTGELFF.

The chain employs TRBV13 and TRBJ1-2; D uncertain. V was shortened by 0 bases and J by 7 bases, with 6 bases between the two germline ends. Germline CDR1 and CDR2: PRHDT and FYEKMQ (reference sequence). The CDR3 is 12 amino acids. The CDR3 is CASSLGGGGYTF. The CDR3 DNA is TGTGCCAGCAGCTTAGGGGGCGGTGGCTACACCTTC.

This clone has a handful of counts. The V and J genes are TRBV7-9 and TRBJ1-2; tentatively, D is TRBD1 (6 bases). V dropped 8 bases and J dropped 0 bases, with 10 bases sitting between them. CDR3 length: 13 residues. CDR1 and CDR2 from the germline V gene are SEHNR and FQNEAQ (reference sequence). CDR3 in DNA: TGTGCCAGCGAAGGGGGACCTAACTATGGCTACACCTTC. Its protein product is CASEGGPNYGYTF.

This clone was recorded once. V is TRBV6-1 and J is TRBJ1-4; D unclear. Germline assignment: CDR1 MNHNS and CDR2 SASEGT. The V gene lost 1 base and the J gene lost 8 bases, with 17 bases spanning the gap. The CDR3 sequence is 16 residues long. The CDR3 loop is CASSEEDLSLREKLFF. CDR3 coding DNA: TGTGCCAGCAGTGAAGAGGACCTATCCTTACGGGAAAAACTGTTTTTT.

The chain uses TRBV5-6 and TRBJ2-7; perhaps TRBD2 as D (6 bases). Germline CDR1 SGHDT, CDR2 YYEEEE. The CDR3 loop spans 15 amino acids. V gave up 5 bases and J gave up 3 bases, with 18 bases separating them. CDR3 amino acids: CASRGGPRDLYEQYF. Here the CDR3 DNA reads TGTGCCAGCAGGGGCGGGCCGCGGGACCTCTACGAGCAGTACTTC.

The rearrangement links TRBV10-2 to TRBJ1-2; no reliable D call. Germline V gene lookup returns CDR1 WSHSY and CDR2 SAAADI. The V and J ends lost 3 bases and 4 bases respectively, with 15 bases between them. The CDR3 is 15 amino acids. CDR3 nucleotide sequence: TGCGCCAGCAGTGACGTTGGGAAAGTGGGCTATGGCTACACCTTC. Translation gives CASSDVGKVGYGYTF.

Note on this clone: Other DNA sequences in this specimen translate into the identical CDR3. The rearrangement links TRBV13 to TRBJ1-1; D gene uncertain. CDR3 length equals 13 residues. Per the germline V gene, CDR1 is PRHDT and CDR2 is FYEKMQ (reference sequence). V shed 0 bases and J shed 4 bases, with 6 bases lying between them. The CDR3, as DNA: TGTGCCAGCAGCTTAGGCTCGGGCACTGAAGCTTTCTTT. This translates into CASSLGSGTEAFF.

The chain carries TRBV13 and TRBJ2-7; D is possibly TRBD2 (6 bases). V dropped 2 bases and J dropped 7 bases, with 18 bases sitting between them. This CDR3 contains 15 residues. Germline CDR1 PRHDT, CDR2 FYEKMQ (reference sequence). The CDR3 DNA reads TGTGCCAGCAGCTTAAGATCCGGGAGCGCGGGGGAGCAGTACTTC. This translates into CASSLRSGSAGEQYF.

This clone came up once. The V call is TRBV2, the J call TRBJ2-1; D gene ambiguous. From germline, CDR1 is SNHLY and CDR2 FYNNEI. The CDR3 is 14 residues long. The V gene lost 4 bases and the J gene lost 0 bases, with 7 bases spanning the gap. The CDR3 sequence is CASSGLDSYNEQFF. Written as DNA, the CDR3 is TGTGCCAGCAGTGGTCTTGACTCCTACAATGAGCAGTTCTTC.